A selection of T cell receptor beta chains follows, all from one sample in a study of human T cells and chemical hapten exposure. TCRdb processed the RACE reads anew with MiXCR; each CDR3 protein has one entry. The sample lists some 350,000 distinct CDR3 sequences, about 7% occurring once. The sample here was whole blood, taken in connection with sensitization to the hapten diphenylcyclopropenone (DPC). These receptors all come from a young woman with alopecia areata. Some clones in this sample may be carry-over from other donors' samples. Each CDR3 is given with its conserved first and last residue. D genes are given only for firm matches. Expanded clones get a size class; other rows say once, few or many, or leave the size out.

>NA|NA|TRBJ2-2|TRBV4-3
TGCGCCAGCAGCCAAGATTGGGGAACCGGGGAGCTGTTTTTT
CASSQDWGTGELFF
>NA|NA|TRBJ1-1|TRBV6-2/TRBV6-3
TGTGCCAGCAGCCACGATCTAAATGAAGCTTTCTTT
CASSHDLNEAFF
>NA|TRBD1|TRBJ1-5|TRBV10-3
TGTGCCATCAGTGAGTCTAACAGGGGGGGACAGCCCCAGCATTTT
CAISESNRGGQPQHF
>many|TRBD1|TRBJ1-1|TRBV4-3
TGCGCCAGCAGCCAAGACAGGGGGCAAGGTGAAGCTTTCTTT
CASSQDRGQGEAFF
>NA|NA|TRBJ2-3|TRBV4-3
TGCGCCAGCAGCCAAGATGACGGCGGGGGCCCCACAGATACGCAGTATTTT
CASSQDDGGGPTDTQYF
>NA|NA|TRBJ2-7|TRBV6-1
TGTGCCAGCATTTGGGGCGTAAACACCTACGAGCAGTACTTC
CASIWGVNTYEQYF
>few|NA|TRBJ2-2|TRBV9
TGTGCCAGCAGCCCAGGGACACCGTACACCGGGGAGCTGTTTTTT
CASSPGTPYTGELFF
>NA|TRBD1|TRBJ2-3|TRBV28
TGTGCCAGCAGTTATTATGACCTCACCGGGACAGGGGCGACAGATACGCAGTATTTT
CASSYYDLTGTGATDTQYF
>few|NA|TRBJ2-3|TRBV24-1
TGTGCCACCAGTGATTCTCCTAGCCTTACTACGCAGTATTTT
CATSDSPSLTTQYF
>few|NA|TRBJ1-2|TRBV6-5
TGTGCCAGCAGTTTCCCGGGCGGGGTTGGCTACACCTTC
CASSFPGGVGYTF
>NA|NA|TRBJ1-1|TRBV18
TGTGCCAGCTCACCACCCCTAGGGGTGAACACTGAAGCTTTCTTT
CASSPPLGVNTEAFF
>NA|NA|TRBJ1-1|TRBV5-1
TGCGCCAGCAGCTTGGGTGCAGGGAACACTGAAGCTTTCTTT
CASSLGAGNTEAFF
>many|TRBD1|TRBJ1-1|TRBV4-1
TGCGCCAGCAGCCAAGATTCATGGCCCAGGACAGGGGGAAGGACTGAAGCTTTCTTT
CASSQDSWPRTGGRTEAFF
>NA|TRBD1|TRBJ1-1|TRBV12-3/TRBV12-4
TGTGCCAGCAGCCTGACAGGGGGTGCGGCGAACACTGAAGCTTTCTTT
CASSLTGGAANTEAFF
>few|TRBD2|TRBJ2-7|TRBV11-2
TGTGCCAGCAGCCCAAGTTTAGGGCTAGCGGGCGTCTACGAGCAGTACTTC
CASSPSLGLAGVYEQYF
>NA|NA|TRBJ1-2|TRBV6-5
TGTGCCAGCAGTTACCGGATTCTGAGCTATGGCTACACCTTC
CASSYRILSYGYTF
>NA|TRBD2|TRBJ2-7|TRBV27
TGTGCCAGCAGTTTCCGCCGGGGGGGAACCTACGAGCAGTACTTC
CASSFRRGGTYEQYF
>many|TRBD1|TRBJ2-5|TRBV28
TGTGCCAGCAGAATTCACCGGGACAGGGGGCCCCACCAAGAGACCCAGTACTTC
CASRIHRDRGPHQETQYF
>NA|NA|TRBJ1-1|TRBV5-6
TGTGCCAGCAGCTCACTTACGAACAGGGTCCTGAACACTGAAGCTTTCTTT
CASSSLTNRVLNTEAFF
>few|NA|TRBJ1-6|TRBV27
TGTGCCAGCAGTATCTATGGGCCTCCCCGGCCCTATAATTCACCCCTCCACTTT
CASSIYGPPRPYNSPLHF
>few|NA|TRBJ1-5|TRBV10-3
TGTGCCATCAGTGAGTCGGGGGAGCCCCAGCATTTT
CAISESGEPQHF
>NA|TRBD2|TRBJ2-3|TRBV12-3/TRBV12-4
TGTGCCAGCAGTTTAAAGAGGAGAGGACTAGCGGACCCGAGCACAGATACGCAGTATTTT
CASSLKRRGLADPSTDTQYF
>few|TRBD1|TRBJ1-2|TRBV7-9
TGTGCCAGCAGGGAGACAGGGGATGTCTATGGCTACACCTTC
CASRETGDVYGYTF
>many|TRBD2|TRBJ2-4|TRBV29-1
TGCAGCGGTGGGACTAGCGAAAACATTCAGTACTTC
CSGGTSENIQYF
>few|NA|TRBJ2-7|TRBV5-1
TGCGCCAGCAGCTCGTCTCCCCCGGGACATATCTACGAGCAGTACTTC
CASSSSPPGHIYEQYF
>few|NA|TRBJ2-7|TRBV5-1
TGCGCCAGCAGCTTGGGGGTCTCGACCTACGAGCAGTACTTC
CASSLGVSTYEQYF
>NA|NA|TRBJ1-1|TRBV5-1
TGCGCCAGCAGGTTCCCAGGGGACACTGAAGCTTTCTTT
CASRFPGDTEAFF
>few|TRBD1|TRBJ1-2|TRBV12-3/TRBV12-4
TGTGCCAGCAGGCTGACGGGGACAGGGGGGAACTATGGCTACACCTTC
CASRLTGTGGNYGYTF
>few|NA|TRBJ2-3|TRBV12-3/TRBV12-4
TGTGCCAGCAGTTTGTCCCTTCCCCTTACGCAGTATTTT
CASSLSLPLTQYF
>NA|NA|TRBJ2-7|TRBV2
TGTGCCAGCAGTGGGGGCGCGATCTACGAGCAGTACTTC
CASSGGAIYEQYF